The 31 T cell receptor beta chains given below trace back to one sample, sequenced in a study of Tregs in tolerant kidney transplant recipients. Only in-frame clones appear in the TCRdb table, and some are missing; sequencing was by immunoSEQ multiplex PCR. This sample's table reports 25,000 or so clones. Related graft donors supplied nonmyeloablative bone marrow transplants, and mixed chimerism was transient. Sequenced here: CD4+ T cells from blood (PBMCs), sampled 6 months after the transplant. These receptors all come from a human patient who received a combined kidney and bone marrow transplant. Some of the T cells may derive from the graft donor.

Concerning this clone: The read stops 3 residues short of the end of the CDR3; the missing end is completed from the germline J gene. The J gene is TRBJ2-3, the V gene TRBV18; D possibly corresponds to TRBD1 (6 bases). Germline CDR1 is KGHSH and CDR2 is LQKENI. This CDR3 contains 17 residues. Trimming removed 1 base from V and 4 bases from J, with 18 bases in between. CDR3 protein: CASSPLPGRGRSDTQYF. CDR3 DNA (partial): TGTGCCAGCTCACCACTTCCTGGCAGGGGAAGGTCAGATACG.

CDR3 sequence: CASTRGGTNYGYTF. CDR3 bases read: TGCGCCAGCACTCGGGGGGGAACCAACTATGGC. The chain is built from TRBV5-1 and TRBJ1-2; possibly TRBD1 for D (5 bases). The read terminates 3 residues ahead of where the CDR3 ends, so the germline J gene completes it. V was trimmed by 6 bases and J by 2 bases, leaving 14 bases between them. Germline CDR1 reads SGHRS; CDR2 reads YFSETQ. The CDR3 totals 14 residues.

Concerning this clone: The read ends 3 residues before the CDR3 terminus; that terminus is restored from the germline J gene. The rearrangement uses TRBV2 and TRBJ2-3, with D possibly matching TRBD1 (7 bases). The CDR3 is 16 residues long. The germline V gene encodes CDR1 SNHLY and CDR2 FYNNEI. V lost 4 bases, J lost 1 base, and 15 bases lay in between. CDR3 sequence: CASSGRRGRRTDTQYF. CDR3 DNA, as far as it was read: TGTGCCAGCAGTGGCCGGAGGGGGCGACGCACAGATACG.

A note on this clone: The sequenced fragment ends 3 residues before the CDR3 boundary, so the rest is inferred from the germline J gene. The chain combines TRBV11-2 with TRBJ1-2, with a tentative D call TRBD1 (6 bases). Trimming left V 7 bases short and J 3 bases short, with 9 bases between. Germline lookup yields CDR1 SGHAT and CDR2 FQNNGV. This CDR3 is built from 12 residues. The DNA read from the CDR3 is TGTGCCAGCACCGGGACATACTATGGC. It translates to CASTGTYYG. In full, the CDR3 reads CASTGTYYGYTF.

Comment on this clone: The DNA ends 3 residues before the CDR3 does, and the rest of the CDR3 is filled in from the germline J gene. The chain uses TRBV18 and TRBJ2-3; 7 positions agree with TRBD2. With 1 base clipped from V and 0 bases from J, the junction kept 1 base outside the gene matches. This CDR3 spans 15 amino acids. The germline V gene encodes CDR1 KGHSH and CDR2 LQKENI. The covered CDR3 bases are TGTGCCAGCTCACCACGAGCGGGAAGCACAGATACG. This translates into CASSPRAGSTDT. The full CDR3 protein is CASSPRAGSTDTQYF.

Regarding this clone: The read gets to within 3 residues of the CDR3 end, and the germline J gene fills in the rest. The rearrangement joins TRBV2 to TRBJ2-5; tentatively, D is TRBD1 or TRBD2 (5 bases each). Deletions cut 4 bases from V and 5 bases from J, with 20 bases between. Per the germline V gene, CDR1 is SNHLY and CDR2 is FYNNEI. CDR3 length: 16 amino acids. The CDR3 spells CASSGRKGNSVETQYF. Partial CDR3 DNA: TGTGCCAGCAGTGGGAGGAAGGGGAATTCCGTGGAGACC.

Comments on this clone: The CDR3 goes on 3 residues after the read ends, and that part is filled in from the germline J gene. V usage is TRBV7-9 and J usage is TRBJ1-3; D remains unclear. The germline CDR1 and CDR2 sequences are SEHNR and FQNEAQ (reference sequence). The V and J ends lost 5 bases and 8 bases respectively, with 13 bases between them. The CDR3 sequence is 13 residues long. The sequenced part of the CDR3 DNA is TGTGCCAGCAGCCTTGCTGGCCTCCACACC. Protein: CASSLAGLHT. The complete CDR3 protein is CASSLAGLHTIYF.

Details on this clone: The read ends 3 residues early relative to the CDR3; the germline J gene fills the gap. The rearrangement uses TRBV5-4 and TRBJ1-2; possibly TRBD1 for D (6 bases). Between the trimmed V and J ends, which lost 4 bases and 3 bases, there was a span of 10 bases. The length of the CDR3 is 13 residues. Germline V gives CDR1 SGHNT, CDR2 YYREEE (reference sequence). The sequenced CDR3 bases are TGTGCCAGCAGCCCTGACAGGTACTATGGC. This encodes CASSPDRYYG. In full, the CDR3 reads CASSPDRYYGYTF.

In the case of this clone: The read falls 3 residues short of the CDR3 end, and the missing part is taken from the germline J gene. The rearrangement joins TRBV5-6 to TRBJ2-3, with D possibly TRBD1 on 5 matching bases. Germline V lookup: CDR1 SGHDT, CDR2 YYEEEE. The CDR3 is 13 amino acids. With 4 bases removed from V and 6 bases from J, the gap between germline ends came to 12 bases. The DNA read from the CDR3 is TGTGCCAGCAGCGTGAAAGGGGTGGATACG. The encoded protein is CASSVKGVDT. The entire CDR3 reads CASSVKGVDTQYF.

With regard to this clone: The read terminates 3 residues ahead of where the CDR3 ends, so the germline J gene completes it. The gene calls are TRBV10-3 and TRBJ1-1, with D possibly being TRBD1 (5 bases). Germline V gene sequence: CDR1 ENHRY, CDR2 SYGVKD. The CDR3 is 12 amino acids. Deletions cut 10 bases from V and 5 bases from J, with 14 bases between. CDR3 amino acids: CATVGTRTEAFF. Incomplete CDR3 DNA: TGTGCCACGGTCGGGACTAGGACTGAA.

To note about this clone: Read data end 3 residues before the CDR3 end; the end is taken from the germline J gene. The V and J genes are TRBV7-2 and TRBJ1-5; no firm D call. V was shortened by 5 bases and J by 5 bases, with 13 bases between the two germline ends. Germline V lookup: CDR1 SGHTA, CDR2 FQGNSA. The CDR3 contains 14 residues. The CDR3 spells CASSHRAGDQPQHF. The covered CDR3 bases are TGTGCCAGCAGCCACCGGGCGGGTGATCAGCCC.

Regarding this clone: The sequence runs out 3 residues before the end of the CDR3; the remainder is reconstructed from the germline J gene. The chain links TRBV10-2 to TRBJ2-3; 13 nucleotides agree with TRBD2. V lost 4 bases to trimming and J lost 6 bases; unmatched junction nucleotides: 10. Germline CDR1 WSHSY, CDR2 SAAADI. This CDR3 contains 17 residues. The covered CDR3 bases are TGCGCCAGCAGTGGGACTAGCGGGGGCCCAAGGTTGGATACG. Amino acid sequence: CASSGTSGGPRLDT. The entire CDR3 protein is CASSGTSGGPRLDTQYF.

A word on this clone: The DNA ends 3 residues before the CDR3 does, and the rest of the CDR3 is filled in from the germline J gene. V and J are TRBV18 and TRBJ2-6; D gene unclear. V was cut by 3 bases and J by 0 bases, with 6 bases left in between. The CDR3 has 15 residues. Looked up from germline, CDR1 is KGHSH and CDR2 is LQKENI. The chain's CDR3 is CASSPAFSGANVLTF. CDR3 DNA (partial): TGTGCCAGCTCACCCGCGTTCTCTGGGGCCAACGTC. The variable domain in full, with the rest retrieved from reference TRBV18 and TRBJ2-6, is NAGVMQNPRHLVRRRGQEARLRCSPMKGHSHVYWYRQLPEEGLKFMVYLQKENIIDESGMPKERFSAEFPKEGPSILRIQQVVRGDSAAYFCASSPAFSGANVLTFGAGSRLTVL.

As for this clone: The CDR3 goes on 3 residues after the read ends, and that part is filled in from the germline J gene. This chain uses TRBV10-3 with TRBJ2-3; tentatively, D is TRBD1 (5 bases). The V gene lost 0 bases and the J gene lost 1 base, with 8 bases spanning the gap. Germline V gives CDR1 ENHRY, CDR2 SYGVKD. The CDR3 is 15 residues long. The CDR3 is CAISESTGRTDTQYF. The CDR3 DNA, read in part, is TGTGCCATCAGTGAGTCCACAGGCCGCACAGATACG.

For this clone: Coverage ceases 3 residues before the CDR3 finishes, and the germline J gene fills in the end. The chain uses TRBV29-1 and TRBJ2-3, with D possibly TRBD2 on 6 matching bases. The CDR3 totals 14 residues. Trimming pared 7 bases from V and 4 bases from J, leaving 18 bases between. Germline assignment: CDR1 SQVTM and CDR2 ANQGSEA. CDR3: CSADSSANSDTQYF. The CDR3 bases that were read are TGCAGCGCGGACTCTAGCGCCAACTCAGATACG.

Concerning this clone: The read terminates 3 residues before the CDR3 end, so the remaining end is supplied by the germline J gene. The chain carries TRBV18 and TRBJ1-1; possibly TRBD1 for D (5 bases). The CDR3 loop spans 12 amino acids. CDR1 is KGHSH and CDR2 is LQKENI in the germline V gene. The CDR3 DNA, read in part, is TGTGCCAGCTCAGCTTCGGGGGATGGA. Amino acids: CASSASGDG. The complete CDR3 protein is CASSASGDGAFF.

CDR3 DNA (partial): TGCGCCAGCAATCCAGGGAGTGGTTACGAG. It yields the protein CASNPGSGYE. From start to end, the CDR3 is CASNPGSGYEQYF. The chain uses TRBV23-1 and TRBJ2-7, with D perhaps being TRBD1 or TRBD2 (5 bases each). The sequenced fragment ends 3 residues before the CDR3 boundary, so the rest is inferred from the germline J gene. TRBV23-1 belongs to the ORF category, with a function that is uncertain. This CDR3 has 13 residues. Trimming cost V 7 bases and J 4 bases, with 14 bases left between them.

Regarding this clone: Coverage ceases 3 residues before the CDR3 finishes, and the germline J gene fills in the end. The rearrangement links TRBV20-1 to TRBJ2-1, with D perhaps matching TRBD2 (6 bases). This CDR3 region has 13 residues. Germline V gene sequence: CDR1 DFQATT, CDR2 SNEGSKA (reference sequence). V gave up 3 bases and J gave up 4 bases, with 10 bases separating them. The CDR3 spells CSARASAYNEQFF. The DNA read from the CDR3 is TGCAGTGCTAGGGCTAGCGCTTACAATGAG.

Notes on this clone: The read ends 3 residues before the CDR3 terminus; that terminus is restored from the germline J gene. The chain links TRBV10-1 to TRBJ1-1, with 7 positions matching TRBD1. This CDR3 region has 13 residues. V trimming: 8 bases; J trimming: 0 bases; junction bases outside the gene matches: 3. The germline gives CDR1 WNHNN, CDR2 SYGVQD (reference sequence). CDR3 bases read: TGCGCCAGCCGGACAGGCGTGAACACTGAA. Translated: CASRTGVNTE. The full CDR3 sequence reads CASRTGVNTEAFF.

The CDR3 here is CASISTRKLFF. CDR3 DNA (partial): TGTGCCAGTATTAGCACACGAAAA. The chain is built from TRBV19 and TRBJ1-4; D remains unclear. The sequenced fragment ends 3 residues before the CDR3 boundary, so the rest is inferred from the germline J gene. The CDR3 extends over 11 amino acids. CDR1 and CDR2 (germline): LNHDA, SQIVND (reference sequence). The V end was cut by 7 bases, the J end by 10 bases, with 10 bases between.

About this clone: The read terminates 3 residues before the CDR3 end, so the remaining end is supplied by the germline J gene. This chain connects TRBV7-2 to TRBJ1-2; possible D gene TRBD1, 5 bases. V lost 1 base, J lost 2 bases, and 11 bases lay in between. The germline V gene encodes CDR1 SGHTA and CDR2 FQGNSA. The CDR3 spans 15 residues. The CDR3 protein is CASSLVAGNNYGYTF. The CDR3 bases that were read are TGTGCCAGCAGCTTAGTGGCAGGGAACAACTATGGC.

In the case of this clone: With the read ending 3 residues before the CDR3 end, the germline J gene is used to fill in that end. V usage is TRBV7-6 and J usage is TRBJ1-3, with D possibly being TRBD1 (5 bases). Looked up from germline, CDR1 is SGHVS and CDR2 is FNYEAQ. There are 16 residues in the CDR3. V gave up 5 bases and J gave up 3 bases, with 17 bases separating them. The CDR3 is CASSPGHKGIGNTIYF. The sequenced part of the CDR3 DNA is TGTGCCAGCAGCCCCGGACACAAGGGAATTGGAAACACC.

The DNA read from the CDR3 is TGTGCCAGTAGATGGTCCGGGACAGTCAATCAGCCC. Amino acids: CASRWSGTVNQP. The complete CDR3 reads CASRWSGTVNQPQHF. V is TRBV19 and J is TRBJ1-5, with 7 positions matching TRBD1. The read stops 3 residues short of the end of the CDR3; the missing end is completed from the germline J gene. There are 15 residues in the CDR3. CDR1 is LNHDA and CDR2 is SQIVND in the germline V gene (reference sequence). The V segment lost 6 bases and the J segment 3 bases; nucleotides outside the gene matches: 8. Combining the CDR3 with reference TRBV19 and TRBJ1-5 gives the whole variable domain DGGITQSPKYLFRKEGQNVTLSCEQNLNHDAMYWYRQDPGQGLRLIYYSQIVNDFQKGDIAEGYSVSREKKESFPLTVTSAQKNPTAFYLCASRWSGTVNQPQHFGDGTRLSIL.

With respect to this clone: The read is 3 residues too short to cover the CDR3 end, so that end is filled in from the germline J gene. The chain combines TRBV6-4 with TRBJ1-1; D might be TRBD1 (6 bases). V lost 3 bases, J lost 4 bases, and 12 bases lay in between. The length of the CDR3 is 14 residues. Germline CDR1 reads MRHNA; CDR2 reads SNTAGT. The DNA read from the CDR3 is TGTGCCAGCAGTGAAGGCCAGGGGAGCACTGAA. It translates to CASSEGQGSTE. The entire CDR3 reads CASSEGQGSTEAFF.

As to this clone: With the read ending 3 residues before the CDR3 end, the germline J gene is used to fill in that end. This sequence joins TRBV5-1 and TRBJ1-1; D perhaps matches TRBD1 (5 bases). Per germline, CDR1 SGHRS and CDR2 YFSETQ. Trimming took off 4 bases at V and 5 bases at J, with 21 bases between the two ends. The CDR3 covers 16 residues. CDR3 DNA, as far as it was read: TGCGCCAGCAGCGGGGGGACCTTCTCGCTAGGGACTGAA. It yields the protein CASSGGTFSLGTE. In full, the CDR3 is CASSGGTFSLGTEAFF.

Note on this clone: With the read ending 3 residues before the CDR3 end, the germline J gene is used to fill in that end. The chain recombines TRBV19 with TRBJ1-5, with 7 bases lining up with TRBD1. In germline, CDR1 is LNHDA, CDR2 SQIVND (reference sequence). The V gene end was trimmed by 5 bases and the J gene end by 7 bases; junction bases not matched to a gene: 8. The CDR3 runs 14 residues. The chain's CDR3 is CASSLRAGGQPQHF. The CDR3 bases that were read are TGTGCCAGTAGTCTCCGAGCAGGGGGGCAGCCC. Based on the CDR3 plus reference TRBV19 and TRBJ1-5, the full variable domain is DGGITQSPKYLFRKEGQNVTLSCEQNLNHDAMYWYRQDPGQGLRLIYYSQIVNDFQKGDIAEGYSVSREKKESFPLTVTSAQKNPTAFYLCASSLRAGGQPQHFGDGTRLSIL.

Regarding this clone: The read is 3 residues too short to cover the CDR3 end, so that end is filled in from the germline J gene. The rearrangement joins TRBV5-1 to TRBJ2-5; TRBD1 aligns across 8 bases. Per germline, CDR1 SGHRS and CDR2 YFSETQ. Trimming cost V 4 bases and J 1 base; bases outside gene matches: 6. This CDR3 comprises 15 residues. The part of the CDR3 DNA that was read is TGCGCCAGCAGCGCCCGGACAGGGAGCCAAGAGACC. Translation gives CASSARTGSQET. The entire CDR3 protein is CASSARTGSQETQYF.

Regarding this clone: From the germline J gene comes the end of the CDR3, since the read stops 3 residues before it. The rearrangement joins TRBV6-1 to TRBJ2-3, with 7 bases lining up with TRBD1. CDR1 and CDR2 (germline): MNHNS, SASEGT. The CDR3 covers 14 residues. Unmatched junction bases numbered 1, after V lost 3 bases and J lost 1 base. The covered CDR3 bases are TGTGCCAGCAGTGAGCAGGGGGGCACAGATACG. Protein: CASSEQGGTDT. The whole CDR3 is CASSEQGGTDTQYF.

As for this clone: The read stops 3 residues short of the end of the CDR3; the missing end is completed from the germline J gene. V gene TRBV7-6 combines with J gene TRBJ1-1; D is undetermined. The V gene's germline CDR1 is SGHVS and CDR2 FNYEAQ. The length of the CDR3 is 14 residues. The V end was cut by 1 base, the J end by 5 bases, with 11 bases between. The part of the CDR3 DNA that was read is TGTGCCAGCAGCTTAGAGGGTTTTGTAACTGAA. Residues: CASSLEGFVTE. The whole CDR3 is CASSLEGFVTEAFF.

As to this clone: The read is 3 residues too short to cover the CDR3 end, so that end is filled in from the germline J gene. This sequence joins TRBV4-2 and TRBJ1-1; 7 nucleotides agree with TRBD1. This CDR3 comprises 13 residues. The germline V gene has CDR1 LGHNA and CDR2 YNFKEQ. The CDR3 sequence: CASSQPRGREAFF. The CDR3 DNA, read in part, is TGTGCCAGCAGCCAACCTAGGGGGCGCGAA.

About this clone: The sequence runs out 3 residues before the end of the CDR3; the remainder is reconstructed from the germline J gene. The V and J genes are TRBV5-1 and TRBJ2-1; tentatively, D is TRBD1 (6 bases). The germline gives CDR1 SGHRS, CDR2 YFSETQ. V shed 4 bases and J shed 1 base, with 15 bases lying between them. The CDR3 extends over 16 amino acids. The DNA read from the CDR3 is TGCGCCAGCAGCGCTACAGGGACACCATCCTACAATGAG. Translated: CASSATGTPSYNE. The entire CDR3 sequence reads CASSATGTPSYNEQFF.